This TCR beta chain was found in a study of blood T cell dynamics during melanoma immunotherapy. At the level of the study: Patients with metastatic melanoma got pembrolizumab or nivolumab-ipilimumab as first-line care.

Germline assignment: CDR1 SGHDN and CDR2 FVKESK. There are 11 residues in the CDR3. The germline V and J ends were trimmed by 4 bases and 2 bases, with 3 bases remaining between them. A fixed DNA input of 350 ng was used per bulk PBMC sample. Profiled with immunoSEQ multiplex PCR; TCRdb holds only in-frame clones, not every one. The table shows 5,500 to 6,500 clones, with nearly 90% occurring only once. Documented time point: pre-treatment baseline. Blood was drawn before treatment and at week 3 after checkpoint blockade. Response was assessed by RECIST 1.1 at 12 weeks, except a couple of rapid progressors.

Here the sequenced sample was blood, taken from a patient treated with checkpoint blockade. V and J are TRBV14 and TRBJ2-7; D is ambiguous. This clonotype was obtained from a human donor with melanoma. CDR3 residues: CASSRAYEQYF. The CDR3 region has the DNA TGTGCCAGCAGCCGGGCCTACGAGCAGTACTTC.